This T cell receptor (beta chain) was captured by sequencing in a study of blood T cell repertoires in COVID-19. Profiled with immunoSEQ multiplex PCR; TCRdb holds only in-frame clones, not every one. The sample holds just under 150,000 clones, roughly 87% seen once. Per the germline V gene, CDR1 is SGHKS and CDR2 is YYEKEE (reference sequence). The CDR3 spans 18 residues. With V trimmed by 0 bases and J by 4 bases, 14 bases remained unmatched. The sample comprised peripheral blood. The TCR was taken from a woman aged 45-65 years with acute or convalescent COVID-19. The genes are TRBV5-5 and TRBJ1-2, with 8 nucleotides matching TRBD1. This chain's CDR3 is CASSLAGGTGELGYGYTF. The CDR3 nucleotides read TGTGCCAGCAGCTTGGCGGGCGGGACAGGAGAGCTCGGCTATGGCTACACCTTC.